A single TCR beta chain is shown here with its context. These data are taken from a study of blood T cell repertoires in COVID-19. Study-level background: Samples representing acute and convalescent COVID-19 were sourced from the United States, Italy and Spain. PBMCs, B-cell-depleted T cells, or T cells provided the cDNA or gDNA that made up the material.

As originally analysed: Reference gene primer amplification gave estimated nucleated cell counts. Assay used: immunoSEQ multiplex PCR; TCRdb lists only in-frame clones, some missing. V, J and clone size were drawn from that table, and D and trimming were deduced from the DNA. The sample consists of roughly 130,000 clones, over 80% of them appearing once. Sequencing was carried out using peripheral blood. This clonotype was obtained from a man aged 35 to 55 with active or convalescent COVID-19.

This chain's CDR3 is CASSWQQGLGAEAFF. The CDR3 coding sequence is TGTGCCAGCAGTTGGCAACAGGGGCTAGGGGCTGAAGCTTTCTTT. The V gene is TRBV6-5, the J gene TRBJ1-1; 7 bases line up with TRBD1. Germline V gene sequence: CDR1 MNHEY, CDR2 SVGAGI. CDR3 length equals 15 residues. V trimming: 4 bases; J trimming: 6 bases; junction bases outside the gene matches: 11.